What follows is one TCR beta chain and its context. Antigen unknown. This entry is derived from a study of radiation and T cells in renal cell carcinoma. The CDR3 sequence is 14 residues long. Germline-derived CDR1 and CDR2 are MNHEY and SMNVEV (reference sequence). Trimming took 8 bases from V and 4 from J, leaving 15 bases between them. Profiling relied on immunoSEQ multiplex PCR, and the TCRdb table lists in-frame clones only, not all of them. The sample lists around 95,000 clones; 70% to 85% were seen once. The time point is: blood 4 weeks post-SBRT, at nephrectomy. Treatment meaning: 15 Gy SBRT to primary tumor, nephrectomy 4 weeks later. Nephrectomy followed 15 Gy stereotactic body radiation by 4 weeks. General study findings and limits: From baseline, blood top tumor clonotypes peaked at 2 weeks post-radiation. Baseline intratumoral clonotype presence is unknown without pretreatment biopsies.

The origin of this receptor is a man aged 55 to 70 with renal cell carcinoma. This specimen was blood, taken from a patient whose treatment included radiotherapy and nephrectomy. The genes are TRBV27 and TRBJ2-1, with D maybe TRBD2 (5 bases). The CDR3 spells CASGAGAGYNEQFF. Here the CDR3 DNA reads TGTGCCAGCGGCGCGGGCGCCGGATACAATGAGCAGTTCTTC.